This T cell receptor (beta chain) was sequenced in a study of Ad26.COV2.S vaccination and SARS-CoV-2 variants. Study overall: Ad26.COV2.S was injected intramuscularly once or twice, 56 days apart.

Assay used: immunoSEQ multiplex PCR; TCRdb lists only in-frame clones, some missing. Of fewer than 500,000 clones listed, 90% were seen once; the top ten hold less than 5.5%. Documented treatment: some 20 received Ad26.COV2.S at low or high dose, single or two shots; a few received placebo; per-sample allocation not given. Sampling occurred on day 63 after the first vaccine or placebo injection. The sequencing used peripheral blood, collected in a trial of Ad26.COV2.S vaccine versus placebo. The TCR was taken from a person aged 18-60 years who received the Ad26.COV2.S COVID-19 vaccine or a placebo.

The CDR3 DNA is TGTGCCAGCAGTTACAATGGCAGCTCCCTTCTGGTCGAGCAGTACTTC. This gives the protein CASSYNGSSLLVEQYF. V is TRBV6-2 or TRBV6-3 and J is TRBJ2-7, with D unresolved. V shed 2 bases and J shed 6 bases, with 20 bases lying between them. The CDR3 spans 16 residues. Looked up from germline, CDR1 is MNHEY and CDR2 is SVGEGT.